This is a list of T cell receptor beta chains from one sample in a study of blood T cells in healthy people across ages. TCRdb itself ran the 5' RACE reads through MiXCR, one entry per CDR3 protein. The sample contains about 970,000 distinct CDR3 sequences, roughly half of which appear only once. The specimen sequenced was blood. The receptors originated from a woman aged 55-69 years in good health. The CDR3 runs from the conserved cysteine through the conserved F or W. D genes are given only for firm matches. The size entry is marked missing in some rows and otherwise reads once, few, many or a size class.

V gene,CDR3 length,J gene,clone size,D gene,CDR3 protein,CDR3 DNA
TRBV7-2,14,TRBJ2-7,few,-,CASSLGLAVGEQYF,TGTGCCAGCAGCTTAGGCTTAGCGGTGGGCGAGCAGTACTTC
TRBV29-1,14,TRBJ2-1,few,TRBD2,CSVKGGLAVHEQFF,TGCAGCGTTAAGGGGGGACTAGCGGTCCATGAGCAGTTCTTC
TRBV10-3,15,TRBJ2-1,few,TRBD2,CAISGLAGAYNEQFF,TGTGCCATCAGTGGACTAGCGGGAGCCTACAATGAGCAGTTCTTC
TRBV20-1,14,TRBJ2-7,-,TRBD2,CSAHPGLAVVEQYF,TGCAGTGCCCATCCGGGACTAGCGGTCGTGGAGCAGTACTTC
TRBV5-1,14,TRBJ2-5,few,-,CASSLGGGYETQYF,TGCGCCAGCAGCTTGGGGGGCGGATATGAGACCCAGTACTTC
TRBV9,15,TRBJ2-5,few,TRBD1,CASSPMDRGLETQYF,TGTGCCAGCAGCCCCATGGACAGGGGACTAGAGACCCAGTACTTC
TRBV20-1,16,TRBJ2-1,-,-,CSASRGGDSSYNEQFF,TGCAGTGCTAGTCGGGGCGGGGATAGCTCCTACAATGAGCAGTTCTTC
TRBV7-9,13,TRBJ2-7,-,-,CASSLGHYYEQYF,TGTGCCAGCAGCTTAGGACACTATTACGAGCAGTACTTC
TRBV7-6,15,TRBJ1-4,-,-,CASSLDQGRLEKLFF,TGTGCCAGCAGCTTAGATCAGGGACGTTTGGAAAAACTGTTTTTT
TRBV5-4,14,TRBJ1-1,-,TRBD1,CASSFGQGVTEAFF,TGTGCTAGCAGCTTCGGGCAGGGGGTCACTGAAGCTTTCTTT
TRBV7-2,14,TRBJ2-5,many,-,CASSLGGYQETQYF,TGTGCCAGCAGCTTGGGAGGTTATCAAGAGACCCAGTACTTC
TRBV7-9,15,TRBJ1-4,few,-,CASSLGGQPNEKLFF,TGTGCCAGCAGCTTAGGTGGACAGCCAAATGAAAAACTGTTTTTT
TRBV4-1,15,TRBJ1-2,few,TRBD1,CASSQVLTGSQGYTF,TGCGCCAGCAGCCAAGTCCTGACAGGGTCTCAGGGCTACACCTTC
TRBV6-5,13,TRBJ2-7,few,-,CASSEGPPGEQYF,TGTGCCAGCAGCGAGGGACCTCCGGGCGAGCAGTACTTC
TRBV11-2,14,TRBJ2-3,-,TRBD2,CASSLGREGLPQYF,TGTGCCAGCAGCTTGGGGCGGGAGGGCCTCCCGCAGTATTTT
TRBV7-9,14,TRBJ2-3,-,-,CASSAPRQGDTQYF,TGTGCCAGCAGCGCCCCGCGGCAAGGGGATACGCAGTATTTT
TRBV20-1,10,TRBJ2-7,-,TRBD1,CSATTGAQYF,TGCAGTGCCACGACAGGGGCCCAGTACTTC
TRBV20-1,15,TRBJ2-6,few,-,CSARGLGFGANVLTF,TGCAGTGCTAGAGGTTTGGGCTTTGGGGCCAACGTCCTGACTTTC
TRBV2,12,TRBJ2-4,-,-,CASALRGNIQYF,TGTGCCAGCGCACTCAGAGGGAACATTCAGTACTTC
TRBV7-9,11,TRBJ2-4,few,TRBD1,CASGDRGLQYF,TGTGCCAGCGGGGACAGGGGGCTTCAGTACTTC
TRBV5-6,14,TRBJ2-5,-,-,CASSFGGMQETQYF,TGTGCCAGCAGCTTCGGCGGGATGCAAGAGACCCAGTACTTC
TRBV5-1,15,TRBJ2-3,-,-,CANSNYDPSRDTQYF,TGCGCCAACAGCAATTACGACCCCTCTCGGGATACGCAGTATTTT
TRBV5-1,20,TRBJ1-2,-,-,CASSPLGGSDLRVVNYGYTF,TGCGCCAGCAGCCCCCTCGGGGGCTCTGACCTTCGAGTTGTTAACTATGGCTACACCTTC
TRBV7-2,13,TRBJ2-3,once,-,CASGSASTDTQYF,TGTGCTAGTGGTTCAGCTAGCACGGATACGCAGTATTTT
TRBV12-3/TRBV12-4,15,TRBJ1-1,-,-,CASRRDMGQNTEAFF,TGTGCCAGCAGGCGGGACATGGGACAGAACACTGAAGCTTTCTTT
TRBV20-1,14,TRBJ1-2,-,TRBD1,CSASRTGESCGYTF,TGCAGTGCTAGTCGGACAGGGGAGAGCTGTGGCTACACCTTC
TRBV29-1,13,TRBJ1-5,few,-,CSVGSGAGQPQHF,TGCAGCGTTGGGTCAGGGGCGGGTCAGCCCCAGCATTTT
TRBV7-2,14,TRBJ2-4,-,TRBD1,CASSSRTGGAEQYF,TGTGCCAGCAGCTCGCGGACAGGAGGAGCAGAGCAGTACTTC
TRBV28,16,TRBJ2-2,-,TRBD2,CASKSIHSGRTGELFF,TGTGCCAGCAAGTCCATTCATAGCGGGAGAACCGGGGAGCTGTTTTTT
TRBV20-1,13,TRBJ2-3,-,TRBD1,CSASRDRGSAQYF,TGCAGTGCTAGTAGGGACAGGGGGTCAGCGCAGTATTTT
TRBV20-1,17,TRBJ2-3,few,-,CSARNHFSATSTDTQYF,TGCAGTGCTAGGAACCATTTTAGCGCGACTAGCACAGATACGCAGTATTTT
TRBV27,17,TRBJ2-1,-,TRBD2,CASSPYSGTSVMIEQFF,TGTGCCAGCAGTCCATATTCCGGGACTAGTGTTATGATTGAGCAGTTCTTC
TRBV7-2,15,TRBJ2-3,-,-,CASSASGWGTDTQYF,TGTGCCAGCAGCGCCAGCGGGTGGGGCACAGATACGCAGTATTTT
TRBV20-1,13,TRBJ2-1,-,-,CSARHRLHNEQFF,TGCAGTGCTAGGCACAGACTCCACAATGAGCAGTTCTTC
TRBV10-1,14,TRBJ2-3,few,-,CASSEGWSTDTQYF,TGCGCCAGCAGTGAAGGATGGAGCACAGATACGCAGTATTTT
TRBV7-8,16,TRBJ2-3,-,-,CASSLVLTHVTDTQYF,TGTGCCAGCAGCTTAGTCCTCACCCACGTCACAGATACGCAGTATTTT
TRBV27,14,TRBJ2-7,few,-,CASSATGFGYEQYF,TGTGCCAGCAGTGCCACAGGTTTCGGTTACGAGCAGTACTTC
TRBV29-1,14,TRBJ1-2,few,-,CSVSVVGGSYGYTF,TGCAGCGTTTCGGTGGTAGGGGGGAGCTATGGCTACACCTTC
TRBV7-6,14,TRBJ2-1,few,TRBD2,CASNGGRFRDEQFF,TGTGCCAGCAACGGCGGGAGGTTTAGGGATGAGCAGTTCTTC
TRBV6-1,15,TRBJ2-1,-,-,CASSEREAGYNEQFF,TGTGCCAGCAGTGAGAGGGAGGCAGGGTATAATGAGCAGTTCTTC
TRBV3-1,15,TRBJ1-5,-,-,CASSQDGSGNQPQHF,TGTGCCAGCAGCCAAGACGGAAGTGGAAATCAGCCCCAGCATTTT
TRBV12-3/TRBV12-4,14,TRBJ2-1,-,-,CASSLDHYGNEQFF,TGTGCCAGCAGTTTAGATCATTATGGAAATGAGCAGTTCTTC
TRBV29-1,15,TRBJ2-6,few,-,CSTAPWGAGANVLTF,TGCAGCACCGCCCCTTGGGGGGCTGGGGCCAACGTCCTGACTTTC
TRBV3-1,14,TRBJ1-5,-,-,CASSSHGGNQPQHF,TGTGCCAGCTCCTCACACGGGGGCAATCAGCCCCAGCATTTT
TRBV7-2,14,TRBJ2-1,-,-,CAGGRGPAYNEQFF,TGTGCCGGGGGGCGGGGGCCGGCCTACAATGAGCAGTTCTTC
TRBV20-1,12,TRBJ2-1,once,-,CSVGGNIDEQFF,TGCAGTGTAGGAGGGAATATAGATGAGCAGTTCTTC
TRBV29-1,13,TRBJ1-4,once,-,CSVASGNGEKLFF,TGCAGCGTTGCCTCGGGGAATGGGGAAAAACTGTTTTTT
TRBV20-1,15,TRBJ2-7,-,-,CSALSMAQSSYEQYF,TGCAGTGCTCTATCCATGGCCCAAAGCTCCTACGAGCAGTACTTC
TRBV7-2,16,TRBJ2-3,few,-,CASSLGLGLYTDTQYF,TGTGCCAGCAGCTTAGGATTAGGACTATACACAGATACGCAGTATTTT
TRBV20-1,13,TRBJ2-5,few,-,CSASYPPQETQYF,TGCAGTGCTAGTTACCCTCCTCAAGAGACCCAGTACTTC
TRBV7-9,14,TRBJ2-7,-,-,CASSFSAATYEQYF,TGTGCCAGCAGCTTCAGCGCGGCTACCTACGAGCAGTACTTC
TRBV21-1,15,TRBJ1-2,-,-,CASSKVAGLNYGYTF,TGTGCCAGCAGCAAAGTTGCAGGGTTGAACTATGGCTACACCTTC
TRBV7-2,16,TRBJ2-5,few,-,CASSSGPSQKQETQYF,TGTGCCAGCAGCTCGGGCCCCAGCCAGAAGCAAGAGACCCAGTACTTC
TRBV25-1,14,TRBJ2-3,few,-,CASSRGGTGDTQYF,TGTGCCAGCAGTAGGGGCGGGACTGGAGATACGCAGTATTTT
TRBV20-1,14,TRBJ2-7,-,TRBD2,CSASPPGLAYEQYF,TGCAGTGCTAGTCCTCCGGGACTAGCGTACGAGCAGTACTTC
TRBV6-5,14,TRBJ1-2,-,-,CASSPDRVYYGYTF,TGTGCCAGCAGTCCCGACAGAGTATACTATGGCTACACCTTC
TRBV29-1,17,TRBJ2-3,once,-,CSVGRQAEWVGTDTQYF,TGCAGCGTTGGTAGACAGGCTGAGTGGGTAGGCACAGATACGCAGTATTTT
TRBV7-2,16,TRBJ1-2,-,-,CASSSQTDTLFYGYTF,TGTGCCAGCAGCTCCCAGACAGATACCCTTTTCTATGGCTACACCTTC
TRBV27,15,TRBJ2-1,few,TRBD2,CASNRRAGGYNEQFF,TGTGCCAGCAACCGTAGGGCGGGAGGATACAATGAGCAGTTCTTC